The sequence of this TCR beta chain was determined in a study of blood T cell repertoires in COVID-19. Across the whole study: The analysed material was cDNA or gDNA that came from T cells, B-cell-depleted T cells, or PBMCs.

The repertoire was sequenced with immunoSEQ multiplex PCR; TCRdb's copy has only in-frame clones and lacks some. The repertoire holds about 240,000 clones, about 87% seen once, with 6% to 9% in the top ten. CDR3 length equals 15 residues. Germline assignment: CDR1 LNHDA and CDR2 SQIVND (reference sequence). The junction had 8 bases not matched to a gene; V was cut back by 6 bases and J by 3 bases. The chain carries TRBV19 and TRBJ1-5, with TRBD1 matching over 7 bases. This TCR came from a woman in her seventies with active or convalescent COVID-19. The sample taken for sequencing was peripheral blood. The CDR3 region has the DNA TGTGCCAGTAGCCAGGGGGTGACGGTCAATCAGCCCCAGCATTTT. It specifies CASSQGVTVNQPQHF.